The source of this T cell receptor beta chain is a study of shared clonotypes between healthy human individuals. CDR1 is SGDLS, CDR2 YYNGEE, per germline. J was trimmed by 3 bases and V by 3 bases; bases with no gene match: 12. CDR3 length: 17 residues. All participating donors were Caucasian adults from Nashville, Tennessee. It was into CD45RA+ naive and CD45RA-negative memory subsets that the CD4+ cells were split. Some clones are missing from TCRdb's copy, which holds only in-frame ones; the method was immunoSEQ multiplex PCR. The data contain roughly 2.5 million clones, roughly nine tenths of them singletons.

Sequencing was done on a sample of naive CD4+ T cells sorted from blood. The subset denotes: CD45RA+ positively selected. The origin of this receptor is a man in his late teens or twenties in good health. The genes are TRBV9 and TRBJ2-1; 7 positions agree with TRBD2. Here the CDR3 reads CASSGPHEAGYYNEQFF. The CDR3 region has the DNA TGTGCCAGCAGCGGACCCCACGAAGCGGGATACTACAATGAGCAGTTCTTC.